The clone carrying this T cell receptor (beta chain) appeared a few times. Its antigen remains unknown. These data originate in a study of cytomegalovirus exposure and HLA in healthy donors. Study as a whole: In a later analysis, the roughly 130 validation repertoires were reported to have used the same platform as the roughly 600 first-cohort repertoires.

Study observations and caveats: Specificity of three CMV-associated chains for CMV antigens was verified in vitro. According to the study, roughly 160 TCR beta chains were cytomegalovirus-associated.

Only in-frame clones appear in the TCRdb table, and some are missing; sequencing was by immunoSEQ multiplex PCR. The sample yields about 180,000 clones, 85% seen once. The donors were in the approximately 120-subject validation cohort; that cohort was separate from the approximately 730-subject first cohort. The sequence derives from a man aged 18 to 29 in good health and CMV-seropositive. Sequencing was done on a sample of PBMCs.

The CDR3 sequence: CASSQAGSSYNEQFF. The CDR3 DNA is TGCGCCAGCAGCCAAGCCGGTAGCTCCTACAATGAGCAGTTCTTC. The V and J genes are TRBV4-1 and TRBJ2-1; D is ambiguous. The CDR3 has 15 residues. Per the germline V gene, CDR1 is MGHRA and CDR2 is YSYEKL. V lost 1 base to trimming and J lost 0 bases, with 7 bases between them.